This TCR beta chain was captured in a study of metastatic and nonmetastatic thyroid tumors. Points on this clone: Its matching antigen is unknown.

Study findings and constraints: Malignant thyroid tumors reportedly exceeded benign nodules significantly in TCR beta diversity, with the difference appearing in blood and tumor.

Not a single patient had been given any form of treatment at any point before undergoing thyroid surgery. The CDR3 contains 17 residues. V dropped 8 bases and J dropped 5; count of bases not matched to a gene: 15. Germline V gene lookup returns CDR1 SGHVS and CDR2 FQNEAQ. Methods used by the authors: Clinicopathological groups of papillary thyroid cancer showed CDR3 differences that were used to build a distant-metastasis classifier. TCRdb re-analyzed the PCR reads through MiXCR. The V and J calls here are based on TCRdb, not the publication. The table has 25,000 to 30,000 clones, roughly 23% seen once.

The chain joins TRBV7-8 to TRBJ2-1, with 10 bases aligning to TRBD2. The sequenced material came from blood. The receptor's source is a female donor with papillary thyroid cancer or a benign thyroid nodule (not recorded which). Some clones in this sample may be carry-over from other donors' samples. The CDR3 loop reads CASHAPPGLACHNEQFF. The CDR3, as DNA: TGTGCCAGCCATGCGCCCCCGGGACTAGCGTGCCACAATGAGCAGTTCTTC. Looking up the rest from reference TRBV7-8 and TRBJ2-1 gives the full variable domain: GAGVSQSPRYKVAKRGQDVALRCDPISGHVSLFWYQQALGQGPEFLTYFQNEAQLDKSGLPSDRFFAERPEGSVSTLKIQRTQQEDSAVYLCASHAPPGLACHNEQFFGPGTRLTVL.